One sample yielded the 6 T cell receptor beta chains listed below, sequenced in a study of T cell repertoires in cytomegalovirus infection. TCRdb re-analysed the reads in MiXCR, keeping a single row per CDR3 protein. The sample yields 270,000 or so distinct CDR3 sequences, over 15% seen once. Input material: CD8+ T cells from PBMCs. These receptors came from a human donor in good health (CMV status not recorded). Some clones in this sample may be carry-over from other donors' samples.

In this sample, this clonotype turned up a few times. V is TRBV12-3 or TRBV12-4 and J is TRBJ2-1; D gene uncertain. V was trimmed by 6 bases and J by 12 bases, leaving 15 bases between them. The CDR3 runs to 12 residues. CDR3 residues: CASSQDDVGQFF. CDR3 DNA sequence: TGTGCCAGCAGCCAGGACGACGTGGGGCAGTTCTTC.

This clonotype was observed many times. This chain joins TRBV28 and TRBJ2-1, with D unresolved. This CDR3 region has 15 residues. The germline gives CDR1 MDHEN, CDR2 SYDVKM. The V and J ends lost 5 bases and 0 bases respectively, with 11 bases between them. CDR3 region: CASSPVGSSYNEQFF. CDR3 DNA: TGTGCCAGCAGTCCGGTGGGGTCCTCCTACAATGAGCAGTTCTTC.

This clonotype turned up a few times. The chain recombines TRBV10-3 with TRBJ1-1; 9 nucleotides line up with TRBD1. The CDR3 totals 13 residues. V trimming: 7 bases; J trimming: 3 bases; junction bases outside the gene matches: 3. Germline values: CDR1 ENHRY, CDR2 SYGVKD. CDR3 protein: CAIKTGGHTEAFF. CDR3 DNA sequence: TGTGCCATCAAGACAGGGGGACACACTGAAGCTTTCTTT.

Here the CDR3 DNA reads TGTGCCAGCAGTCCCCCATTGTGGGAAGTGGCTCGGTCACCCCTCCACTTT. The encoded protein is CASSPPLWEVARSPLHF. The J gene is TRBJ1-6, the V gene TRBV28; D is unclear. V lost 5 bases and J lost 10, with 24 bases in between. CDR3 length: 17 residues. Germline CDR1 is MDHEN and CDR2 is SYDVKM.

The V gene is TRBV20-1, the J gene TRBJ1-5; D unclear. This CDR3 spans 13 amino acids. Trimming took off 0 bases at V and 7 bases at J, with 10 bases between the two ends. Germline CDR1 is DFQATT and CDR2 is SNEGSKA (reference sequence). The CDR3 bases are TGCAGTGCTAGAGATCCAGTCGACCAGCCCCAGCATTTT. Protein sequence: CSARDPVDQPQHF.

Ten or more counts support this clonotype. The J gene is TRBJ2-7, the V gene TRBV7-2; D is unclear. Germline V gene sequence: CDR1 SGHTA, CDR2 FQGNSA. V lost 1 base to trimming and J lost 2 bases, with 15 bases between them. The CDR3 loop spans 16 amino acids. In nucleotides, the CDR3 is TGTGCCAGCAGCTTAGTTTTAGGGCTTACAACCTACGAGCAGTACTTC. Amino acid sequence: CASSLVLGLTTYEQYF.